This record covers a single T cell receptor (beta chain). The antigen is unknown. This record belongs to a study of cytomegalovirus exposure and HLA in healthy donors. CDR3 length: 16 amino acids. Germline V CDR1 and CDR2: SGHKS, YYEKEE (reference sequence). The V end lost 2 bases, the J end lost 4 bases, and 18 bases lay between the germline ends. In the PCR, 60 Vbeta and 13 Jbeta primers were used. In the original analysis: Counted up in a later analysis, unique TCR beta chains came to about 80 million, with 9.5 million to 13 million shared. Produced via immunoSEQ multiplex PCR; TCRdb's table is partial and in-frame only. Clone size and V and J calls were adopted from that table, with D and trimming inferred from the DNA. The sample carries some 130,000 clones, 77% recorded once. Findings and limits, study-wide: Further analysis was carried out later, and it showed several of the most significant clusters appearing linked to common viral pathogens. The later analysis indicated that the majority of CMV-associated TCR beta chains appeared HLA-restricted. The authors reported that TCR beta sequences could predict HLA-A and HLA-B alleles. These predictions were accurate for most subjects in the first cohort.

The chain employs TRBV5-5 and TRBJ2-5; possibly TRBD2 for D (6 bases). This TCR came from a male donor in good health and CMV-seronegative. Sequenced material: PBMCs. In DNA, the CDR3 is TGTGCCAGCAGCTTTGGACTAACTGAACAATCAGAGACCCAGTACTTC. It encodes CASSFGLTEQSETQYF.